These 14 T cell receptor beta chains came from one sample sequenced in a study of T-cell reconstitution after alpha-beta-depleted transplantation in children. Unique molecular identifiers featured in how the TCRbeta library was prepared. One entry per CDR3 protein results from TCRdb running MiXCR on the PCR reads. The table includes 210,000 or so distinct CDR3 sequences, about a tenth detected once. This material consisted of PBMCs, taken before TCRalphabeta/CD19-depleted stem cell transplant. These receptors were obtained from a child less than two years old with acute myeloid leukemia, due to receive a stem cell transplant.

The table lists this clonotype with many counts. Here the CDR3 DNA reads TGTGCCAGCAGCTCCCGTCTCAATGAGCAGTTCTTC. It codes for CASSSRLNEQFF. J is TRBJ2-1 and V is TRBV12-3 or TRBV12-4; D gene unclear. The CDR3 is 12 amino acids. The V end lost 6 bases, the J end lost 6 bases, and 9 bases lay between the germline ends.

This clonotype was seen a handful of times. The chain is built from TRBV7-8 and TRBJ2-2; D could derive from TRBD1 or TRBD2 (6 bases each). Germline assignment: CDR1 SGHVS and CDR2 FQNEAQ. The CDR3 runs 19 residues. Trimming cost V 6 bases and J 5 bases, with 28 bases left between them. CDR3 sequence (DNA): TGTGCCAGCAGTGCCCGTTTAGGGGGGCTAGTTTTTCGAACCGGGGAGCTGTTTTTT. It encodes CASSARLGGLVFRTGELFF.

The table lists this clonotype with a few counts. The chain combines TRBV7-3 with TRBJ2-5; TRBD2 aligns across 8 bases. V was pared by 5 bases and J by 1 base, with 15 bases of the junction left unmatched. This CDR3 is built from 18 residues. Per germline, CDR1 SGHTA and CDR2 FQGTGA. The DNA of the CDR3 is TGTGCCAGCAGCCCCGGGAGGGAGCCCTTCCCTTCCCAAGAGACCCAGTACTTC. Translation gives CASSPGREPFPSQETQYF.

This clonotype showed up many times. The rearrangement links TRBV27 to TRBJ2-7; 9 nucleotides agree with TRBD1. J gave up 5 bases and V 3 bases, and 2 bases lay outside the gene matches. The CDR3 has 13 amino acids. Looked up from germline, CDR1 is MNHEY and CDR2 is SMNVEV (reference sequence). CDR3 amino acids: CASSLDRGHEQYF. The DNA for the CDR3 is TGTGCCAGCAGTTTGGACAGGGGCCACGAGCAGTACTTC.

This clonotype has a handful of counts. CDR3: CASSSLTRTDTQYF. In nucleotides, the CDR3 is TGTGCCAGCAGCTCTTTAACCCGCACAGATACGCAGTATTTT. The chain employs TRBV3-1 and TRBJ2-3; D is uncertain. The CDR3 has 14 amino acids. Per germline, CDR1 LGHDT and CDR2 YNNKEL (reference sequence). Trimming removed 5 bases from V and 1 base from J, with 10 bases in between.

This clonotype was observed at least ten times. V is TRBV28 and J is TRBJ2-3; 10 bases match TRBD2. Trimming at V came to 2 bases and at J to 2 bases, leaving 4 bases not matched to a gene. This CDR3 is 16 amino acids long. Per the germline V gene, CDR1 is MDHEN and CDR2 is SYDVKM. CDR3 residues: CASSLVTSGSTDTQYF. As DNA, the CDR3 is TGTGCCAGCAGTTTAGTGACTAGCGGGTCCACAGATACGCAGTATTTT.

In this sample, this clonotype turned up many times. The chain uses TRBV12-3 or TRBV12-4 and TRBJ1-6; 7 bases are a match to TRBD1. V lost 6 bases and J lost 5; bases outside the gene matches: 4. CDR3 length: 14 residues. CDR3: CASRMGTDNSPLHF. Here the CDR3 DNA reads TGTGCCAGCAGGATGGGGACAGATAATTCACCCCTCCACTTT.

This clonotype has ten or more counts. CDR3 bases: TGTGCCAGCAGGCCGGGGGCCATCAACACTGAAGCTTTCTTT. It codes for CASRPGAINTEAFF. The chain uses TRBV12-3 or TRBV12-4 and TRBJ1-1, with D maybe TRBD1 (6 bases). CDR3 length equals 14 residues. The V end lost 6 bases, the J end lost 2 bases, and 13 bases lay between the germline ends.

The chain recombines TRBV5-2 with TRBJ2-7; the table gives TRBD2 as D, unverified against the DNA. TRBV5-2 is assigned pseudogene status. This CDR3 is 12 amino acids long. The DNA of the CDR3 is TGTGCCATGGGCCCCGGGCCCCTCGAGCAGTACTTC. Amino acids: CAMGPGPLEQYF.

Remarks on this clonotype: Being one base from a much bigger clone, this may be a read error. The V and J genes are TRBV18 and TRBJ2-2; TRBD2 aligns across 7 bases. The germline V gene encodes CDR1 KGHSH and CDR2 LQKENI. The CDR3 is made up of 15 amino acids. The CDR3 DNA is TGTGCCAGCTCACCCGACGGGGGGAACGCCGGGGAGCTGTTTTTT. It translates to CASSPDGGNAGELFF.

Ten or more counts support this clonotype. The J gene is TRBJ2-1, the V gene TRBV29-1, with no clear D. The CDR3 consists of 15 residues. Germline CDR1 is SQVTM and CDR2 is ANQGSEA. The V end lost 7 bases, the J end lost 5 bases, and 21 bases lay between the germline ends. For the CDR3, the DNA is TGCAGCGCCCCAAAGGTAGCCCCCCGCAACAATGAGCAGTTCTTC. This translates into CSAPKVAPRNNEQFF.

This clonotype has ten or more counts. The CDR3 is CASSQSRESYNEQFF. CDR3 nucleotide sequence: TGTGCCAGCAGTCAGTCTAGGGAATCCTACAATGAGCAGTTCTTC. V and J are TRBV7-3 and TRBJ2-1; D unclear. In germline, CDR1 is SGHTA, CDR2 FQGTGA. CDR3 size: 15 residues. Trimming left V 6 bases short and J 1 base short, with 13 bases between.

This clonotype appeared once. The chain carries TRBV18 and TRBJ2-1, with 7 positions matching TRBD1. Trimming cost V 0 bases and J 7 bases; bases outside gene matches: 9. Germline CDR1 reads KGHSH; CDR2 reads LQKENI. The CDR3 loop spans 16 amino acids. The CDR3, as DNA: TGTGCCAGCTCACCACCGTGGGACAGCTTACCTAATGAGCAGTTCTTC. As protein: CASSPPWDSLPNEQFF.

In its sample, this clonotype was seen many times. The rearrangement uses TRBV18 and TRBJ1-4; tentative D call: TRBD1 (6 bases). Trimming shortened V by 2 bases and J by 6 bases, and 10 bases separated the two germline ends. The CDR3 is 14 residues long. The germline V gene encodes CDR1 KGHSH and CDR2 LQKENI. CDR3 residues: CASSPTQGDEKLFF. CDR3 nucleotide sequence: TGTGCCAGCTCACCAACACAGGGAGATGAAAAACTGTTTTTT.